This T cell receptor (beta chain) emerged from a study of cytomegalovirus exposure and HLA in healthy donors. Study as a whole: Of some 360 genotyped donors, approximately 80% clustered with self-reported Caucasian donors.

Comments on this clone: As yet, its antigen is unknown.

Findings of the study overall: Later findings reportedly placed an Asian-associated ancestry cluster below the approximately 630-donor mean for N-insertions. Later genetic work tied a missense DCLRE1C variant to beta-chain V and J trimming. Per a prior analysis, the majority of TCR beta V segments were productive roughly 90% or roughly 30% of the time.

The CDR3 has 15 amino acids. V was clipped by 4 bases and J by 9 bases, with 19 bases between them. Germline loops: CDR1 LNHDA, CDR2 SQIVND (reference sequence). It was with 60 Vbeta and 13 Jbeta primers that the PCR ran. The table came from immunoSEQ multiplex PCR; TCRdb's copy has only in-frame clones and leaves some out. The profile shows approximately 280,000 clones, roughly 89% of them singletons. The J gene is TRBJ2-1, the V gene TRBV19; D gene ambiguous. This receptor was identified in a woman aged 18-30 years in good health and CMV-seronegative. What was sequenced was PBMCs. Here the CDR3 DNA reads TGTGCCAGTAGTAATGTAGCTACCCCCCGCCGTGAGCAGTTCTTC. Its translation: CASSNVATPRREQFF. Drawing the rest from reference TRBV19 and TRBJ2-1, the complete variable domain is DGGITQSPKYLFRKEGQNVTLSCEQNLNHDAMYWYRQDPGQGLRLIYYSQIVNDFQKGDIAEGYSVSREKKESFPLTVTSAQKNPTAFYLCASSNVATPRREQFFGPGTRLTVL.